A single sample gave rise to the 17 T cell receptor beta chains below, sequenced in a study of shared clonotypes between healthy human individuals. Repertoires were generated with immunoSEQ multiplex PCR, while TCRdb's copy carries only in-frame clones and drops some. The sample includes approximately 2,200,000 clones, roughly 91% of them seen just once. CD45RO negativity and positive selection for CCR7 defined naive CD8 cells, a population that excluded terminally differentiated effector memory CD45RA+ cells. The source material was naive CD8+ T cells from PBMCs. The receptors derive from a man aged 18 to 29 in good health. Some clones in this sample may be carry-over from other donors' samples.

The chain carries TRBV7-9 and TRBJ2-3, with TRBD2 identical over 9 bases. Trimming at V came to 10 bases and at J to 4 bases, leaving 18 bases not matched to a gene. This CDR3 is built from 17 residues. Germline assignment: CDR1 SEHNR and CDR2 FQNEAQ (reference sequence). Here the CDR3 DNA reads TGTGCCATCATCGAGTTCTTAGCGGGAGTAGGCGCAGATACGCAGTATTTT. It specifies CAIIEFLAGVGADTQYF.

This sequence joins TRBV9 and TRBJ2-1, with TRBD2 identical over 15 bases. This CDR3 spans 15 amino acids. CDR1 and CDR2 (germline): SGDLS, YYNGEE. Trimming took 4 bases from V and 6 from J; bases not matched to a gene: 2. The CDR3 DNA reads TGTGCCAGCAGCTGGACTAGCGGGAGGGCCAATGAGCAGTTCTTC. Translating it yields CASSWTSGRANEQFF.

V usage is TRBV28 and J usage is TRBJ2-7, with a possible D match to TRBD1 (6 bases). Looked up from germline, CDR1 is MDHEN and CDR2 is SYDVKM. V shed 2 bases and J shed 3 bases, with 11 bases lying between them. The CDR3 runs to 14 residues. The CDR3: CASSLQGSYYEQYF. The CDR3, as DNA: TGTGCCAGCAGTTTACAGGGGTCCTACTACGAGCAGTACTTC.

This chain links TRBV7-9 with TRBJ2-7; the match to TRBD1 covers 7 bases. Germline loops: CDR1 SEHNR, CDR2 FQNEAQ (reference sequence). J gave up 5 bases and V 2 bases, and 9 bases lay outside the gene matches. CDR3 size: 15 residues. CDR3 DNA sequence: TGTGCCAGCAGCTTAACTCGTATAGGGGGCGACGAGCAGTACTTC. Amino acids: CASSLTRIGGDEQYF.

The rearrangement joins TRBV4-2 to TRBJ1-1; D is unresolved. This CDR3 contains 12 residues. Trimming pared 5 bases from V and 1 base from J, leaving 5 bases between. Germline CDR1 is LGHNA and CDR2 is YNFKEQ. The DNA of the CDR3 is TGTGCCAGCAGCTACTCGAACACTGAAGCTTTCTTT. The encoded protein is CASSYSNTEAFF.

The chain couples TRBV4-1 to TRBJ2-1, with TRBD2 matching over 11 bases. The CDR3 extends over 17 amino acids. CDR1 and CDR2 (germline): MGHRA, YSYEKL. The J segment lost 8 bases and the V segment lost 3 bases, leaving 12 bases of the junction unmatched. The CDR3 DNA is TGCGCCAGCAGCCAGTCCCTCCTAGCGGGAGGTAAGGATGAGCAGTTCTTC. Residues: CASSQSLLAGGKDEQFF.

This clone has only a few counts. This chain connects TRBV7-9 to TRBJ1-4; D may be TRBD1 (5 bases). CDR1 is SEHNR, CDR2 FQNEAQ, per germline (reference sequence). V was shortened by 0 bases and J by 7 bases, with 15 bases between the two germline ends. This CDR3 is built from 16 residues. CDR3 coding DNA: TGTGCCAGCAGCTTAGCGTGGGCAGCAGGGAGTGAAAAACTGTTTTTT. The encoded protein is CASSLAWAAGSEKLFF. Complete variable domain (other parts from reference TRBV7-9 and TRBJ1-4): DTGVSQNPRHKITKRGQNVTFRCDPISEHNRLYWYRQTLGQGPEFLTYFQNEAQLEKSRLLSDRFSAERPKGSFSTLEIQRTEQGDSAMYLCASSLAWAAGSEKLFFGSGTQLSVL.

The chain links TRBV28 to TRBJ2-4; D gene unclear. V dropped 7 bases and J dropped 6 bases, with 7 bases sitting between them. Germline assignment: CDR1 MDHEN and CDR2 SYDVKM. The CDR3 contains 11 residues. CDR3 sequence (DNA): TGTGCCAGCACGAGCCTAAACATTCAGTACTTC. It specifies CASTSLNIQYF.

V usage is TRBV13 and J usage is TRBJ2-3, with TRBD2 matching 8 bases. The CDR3 is made up of 15 amino acids. V trimming: 5 bases; J trimming: 2 bases; junction bases outside the gene matches: 6. The germline V gene encodes CDR1 PRHDT and CDR2 FYEKMQ (reference sequence). The CDR3 DNA reads TGTGCCAGCAGCCGTTTAGCGGGGTTCACAGATACGCAGTATTTT. It is translated as CASSRLAGFTDTQYF.

CDR3 amino acids: CASSYSAQSSYNEQFF. The CDR3 region has the DNA TGCGCCAGCAGTTATAGCGCCCAGAGCTCCTACAATGAGCAGTTCTTC. This chain uses TRBV4-1 with TRBJ2-1; the D gene is possibly TRBD2 (5 bases). CDR1 and CDR2 (germline): MGHRA, YSYEKL. CDR3 length: 16 residues. The V end lost 6 bases, the J end lost 0 bases, and 15 bases lay between the germline ends.

The rearrangement links TRBV2 to TRBJ2-3; 8 bases align to TRBD2. The V gene's germline CDR1 is SNHLY and CDR2 FYNNEI. The CDR3 consists of 16 residues. Germline trimming cut 10 bases from V and 5 bases from J; bases unmatched to any gene: 17. In DNA, the CDR3 is TGTGCCACTCAATTACAGGGTCGGGCGGGAGGAGATACGCAGTATTTT. Residues: CATQLQGRAGGDTQYF.

The rearrangement links TRBV27 to TRBJ2-2; 10 bases align to TRBD2. Germline loops: CDR1 MNHEY, CDR2 SMNVEV (reference sequence). V shed 5 bases, J shed 4 bases, and the junction held 4 bases outside the gene matches. The length of the CDR3 is 15 residues. Written as DNA, the CDR3 is TGTGCCAGCAGTCCACTAGCGGGGATCACCGGGGAGCTGTTTTTT. Protein sequence: CASSPLAGITGELFF.

V usage is TRBV27 and J usage is TRBJ2-7; 8 bases are a match to TRBD1. CDR1 is MNHEY, CDR2 SMNVEV, per germline (reference sequence). The CDR3 consists of 12 residues. V was pared by 5 bases and J by 4 bases, with 1 base of the junction left unmatched. CDR3 protein: CASSRQGYEQYF. The CDR3 region has the DNA TGTGCCAGCAGTCGACAGGGGTACGAGCAGTACTTC.

The genes are TRBV28 and TRBJ2-1, with 8 positions matching TRBD2. The CDR3 is made up of 15 amino acids. Germline lookup yields CDR1 MDHEN and CDR2 SYDVKM. With 2 bases clipped from V and 7 bases from J, the junction kept 7 bases outside the gene matches. The CDR3 region has the DNA TGTGCCAGCAGTTTACCCGGGAGGGCCAAAAATGAGCAGTTCTTC. This translates into CASSLPGRAKNEQFF.

V gene TRBV11-3 combines with J gene TRBJ1-1; 7 nucleotides line up with TRBD1. Per germline, CDR1 SGHNT and CDR2 YENEEA. Germline trimming cut 5 bases from V and 5 bases from J; bases unmatched to any gene: 5. The CDR3 length is 13 residues. The DNA of the CDR3 is TGTGCCAGCAGCGTCGGGACAGAAACTGAAGCTTTCTTT. It yields the protein CASSVGTETEAFF.

This chain joins TRBV28 and TRBJ1-3; 9 nucleotides agree with TRBD1. With V trimmed by 4 bases and J by 2 bases, 6 bases remained unmatched. The CDR3 extends over 16 amino acids. Germline CDR1 reads MDHEN; CDR2 reads SYDVKM. CDR3 region: CASSYGTGRTGNTIYF. The CDR3 nucleotides read TGTGCCAGCAGTTACGGGACAGGGCGGACTGGAAACACCATATATTTT.

The CDR3 bases are TGTGCCAGCAGTTGGAGGGCCTACAATGAGCAGTTCTTC. Its protein product is CASSWRAYNEQFF. The chain employs TRBV27 and TRBJ2-1; TRBD2 might be the D (6 bases). Germline lookup yields CDR1 MNHEY and CDR2 SMNVEV (reference sequence). V was shortened by 4 bases and J by 2 bases, with 6 bases between the two germline ends. This CDR3 has 13 amino acids.